This paragraph covers one TCR beta chain sequence. The data were taken from a study of control samples from healthy donors and cancer patients. Trimming cost V 3 bases and J 4 bases, with 14 bases left between them. CDR1 and CDR2 from the germline V gene are SGHDT and YYEEEE. The CDR3 consists of 14 residues. Generated by immunoSEQ multiplex PCR, the TCRdb table keeps only in-frame clones and is missing some. The table lists about 250,000 clones, about 80% of them singletons. This TCR was sampled from a woman aged 60 to 75 with lung cancer. The sample consisted of PBMCs. The chain links TRBV5-6 to TRBJ2-7; D tentatively fits TRBD1 or TRBD2 (5 bases each). CDR3: CASSYRDRRYEQYF. In DNA, the CDR3 is TGTGCCAGCAGCTACCGGGACCGAAGGTACGAGCAGTACTTC. The whole variable domain, filled in from reference TRBV5-6 and TRBJ2-7, reads DAGVTQSPTHLIKTRGQQVTLRCSPKSGHDTVSWYQQALGQGPQFIFQYYEEEERQRGNFPDRFSGHQFPNYSSELNVNALLLGDSALYLCASSYRDRRYEQYFGPGTRLTVT.